The 25 T cell receptor beta chains presented below share a single source sample, sequenced in a study of monozygotic twins with inflammatory bowel disease. TCRdb reanalyzed the 5' RACE reads and collapses them to one entry per CDR3 protein, without DNA. The table lists 150,000 to 200,000 distinct CDR3 sequences. The specimen sequenced was blood. These receptors all come from a human donor with ulcerative colitis or Crohn's disease, or a healthy co-twin of an affected twin (not recorded which).

V and J are TRBV12-3 or TRBV12-4 and TRBJ2-7; TCRdb gives TRBD1 as the D gene, but with no DNA this cannot be confirmed. CDR3 size: 13 residues. The CDR3 loop is CASSRDSYYELYF.

The chain links TRBV20-1 to TRBJ1-4. In germline, CDR1 is DFQATT, CDR2 SNEGSKA (reference sequence). The CDR3 length is 13 residues. The CDR3 sequence is CSATSLNWEKLFF.

The J gene is TRBJ2-3, the V gene TRBV7-6; TCRdb's D call, TRBD1, is unchecked because there is no DNA. Germline values: CDR1 SGHVS, CDR2 FNYEAQ. This CDR3 region has 14 residues. The CDR3 protein is CASSDSHTRDTQYF.

This chain links TRBV12-3 or TRBV12-4 with TRBJ1-2; TCRdb calls TRBD1, which cannot be checked without DNA. The CDR3 loop spans 15 amino acids. CDR3 amino acids: CASSPSLIRTYGYTF.

The rearrangement links TRBV20-1 to TRBJ2-7; without DNA, the TCRdb call of TRBD1 cannot be checked. CDR3 size: 14 residues. The V gene's germline CDR1 is DFQATT and CDR2 SNEGSKA (reference sequence). The CDR3 sequence is CSARDRNRRWEQYF.

The chain employs TRBV28 and TRBJ1-1; TCRdb designates TRBD1, a call that cannot be tested without DNA. CDR1 is MDHEN, CDR2 SYDVKM, per germline. The CDR3 is 14 residues long. CDR3: CASSLSSRGREAFF. Full variable domain (outside the CDR3, taken from reference TRBV28 and TRBJ1-1): DVKVTQSSRYLVKRTGEKVFLECVQDMDHENMFWYRQDPGLGLRLIYFSYDVKMKEKGDIPEGYSVSREKKERFSLILESASTNQTSMYLCASSLSSRGREAFFGQGTRLTVV.

This chain links TRBV3-1 with TRBJ2-7; TCRdb lists TRBD2, though no DNA is available to test this call. The V gene's germline CDR1 is LGHDT and CDR2 YNNKEL (reference sequence). This CDR3 region has 15 residues. This CDR3 is CASSQLAGGSYEQYF.

V usage is TRBV5-1 and J usage is TRBJ1-2. The CDR3 loop spans 11 amino acids. Germline V CDR1 and CDR2: SGHRS, YFSETQ. The CDR3 sequence: CASSSEGGYTF.

V usage is TRBV10-3 and J usage is TRBJ1-2; the TCRdb call, TRBD1, lacks DNA for checking. The CDR3 length is 17 residues. Germline V gene data show CDR1 as ENHRY and CDR2 as SYGVKD. CDR3 residues: CAAGTGTGELYFYGYTF.

The CDR3: CASSLRGVYGYTF. The chain combines TRBV7-8 with TRBJ1-2. The CDR3 is made up of 13 amino acids. Germline V CDR1 and CDR2: SGHVS, FQNEAQ.

This chain links TRBV27 with TRBJ2-7. CDR1 is MNHEY and CDR2 is SMNVEV in the germline V gene (reference sequence). The CDR3 spans 14 residues. The CDR3 loop is CASSPSSGSYEQYF.

This chain joins TRBV27 and TRBJ2-1; absent DNA, TCRdb's TRBD1 call cannot be checked. In germline, CDR1 is MNHEY, CDR2 SMNVEV (reference sequence). This CDR3 comprises 15 residues. CDR3 amino acids: CASSHRDRGYNEQFF.

J is TRBJ2-5 and V is TRBV5-4. Germline-derived CDR1 and CDR2 are SGHNT and YYREEE (reference sequence). CDR3 length: 14 residues. This CDR3 is CASSLEQNQETQYF.

The V and J genes are TRBV27 and TRBJ2-2; TCRdb's D call, TRBD1, is unchecked because there is no DNA. Germline CDR1 reads MNHEY; CDR2 reads SMNVEV (reference sequence). This CDR3 is 17 amino acids long. The CDR3: CASSSPSSPPNTGELFF.

The V gene is TRBV27, the J gene TRBJ2-7; TCRdb's D call, TRBD2, is unchecked because there is no DNA. Germline CDR1 is MNHEY and CDR2 is SMNVEV (reference sequence). CDR3 length equals 17 residues. CDR3 sequence: CASSARYNLRTSYEQYF.

CDR3: CAISESVGEQYF. The chain links TRBV10-3 to TRBJ2-7. The length of the CDR3 is 12 residues. Per germline, CDR1 ENHRY and CDR2 SYGVKD.

The gene calls are TRBV20-1 and TRBJ2-3; TCRdb returns TRBD2, unconfirmable since there is no DNA. In germline, CDR1 is DFQATT, CDR2 SNEGSKA (reference sequence). The CDR3 spans 13 residues. The CDR3 sequence: CSALAGGPDTQYF.

The chain uses TRBV7-9 and TRBJ1-5; TCRdb lists TRBD1, though no DNA is available to test this call. The CDR3 runs 15 residues. Germline V gene lookup returns CDR1 SEHNR and CDR2 FQNEAQ (reference sequence). CDR3 region: CASSGGSLDAQPQHF.

This rearrangement joins TRBV24-1 to TRBJ2-2; TCRdb lists TRBD2, though no DNA is available to test this call. The CDR3 contains 14 residues. CDR1 is KGHDR, CDR2 SFDVKD, per germline. The CDR3 region is CATNTGLDTGVLFF.

The chain is built from TRBV29-1 and TRBJ2-5; TCRdb's D call of TRBD1 is untestable without DNA. CDR1 is SQVTM, CDR2 ANQGSEA, per germline. This CDR3 is built from 12 residues. The CDR3 here is CSVGRGVETQYF.

The V call is TRBV5-4, the J call TRBJ2-2; TCRdb selects TRBD1, and the lack of DNA leaves this call unchecked. Germline V CDR1 and CDR2: SGHNT, YYREEE (reference sequence). CDR3 length: 16 residues. The CDR3 loop is CASSSTTGGNTGELFF.

The chain combines TRBV7-8 with TRBJ1-1. The CDR3 extends over 15 amino acids. Germline values: CDR1 SGHVS, CDR2 FQNEAQ. The CDR3 sequence: CASSLRRITRGIAFF. Combining the CDR3 with reference TRBV7-8 and TRBJ1-1 gives the whole variable domain GAGVSQSPRYKVAKRGQDVALRCDPISGHVSLFWYQQALGQGPEFLTYFQNEAQLDKSGLPSDRFFAERPEGSVSTLKIQRTQQEDSAVYLCASSLRRITRGIAFFGQGTRLTVV.

This rearrangement joins TRBV12-3 or TRBV12-4 to TRBJ1-5. The length of the CDR3 is 13 residues. The CDR3 sequence is CASSPDAGQPQHF.

The rearrangement uses TRBV28 and TRBJ2-1; TCRdb names TRBD2, which stays unverified in the absence of DNA. CDR1 and CDR2 (germline): MDHEN, SYDVKM. CDR3 length equals 14 residues. CDR3 region: CASSKREGGDEQFF. Full variable domain (missing parts from reference TRBV28 and TRBJ2-1): DVKVTQSSRYLVKRTGEKVFLECVQDMDHENMFWYRQDPGLGLRLIYFSYDVKMKEKGDIPEGYSVSREKKERFSLILESASTNQTSMYLCASSKREGGDEQFFGPGTRLTVL.

The rearrangement uses TRBV5-1 and TRBJ2-7. This CDR3 region has 14 residues. CDR1 SGHRS and CDR2 YFSETQ come from the germline V gene. The CDR3 here is CASSPEGHAYEQYF.